The 27 T cell receptor beta chains given below trace back to one sample, sequenced in a study of control samples from healthy donors and cancer patients. Data came from immunoSEQ multiplex PCR; TCRdb stores just in-frame clones and leaves some out. In the table there are around 200,000 clones, approximately 92% of which are singletons. The sample consisted of blood. Every receptor here comes from a man aged 18 to 35 in good health.

The chain links TRBV5-4 to TRBJ2-3, with 7 bases fitting TRBD1. CDR1 and CDR2 (germline): SGHNT, YYREEE (reference sequence). J gave up 0 bases and V 1 base, and 5 bases lay outside the gene matches. The length of the CDR3 is 16 residues. Here the CDR3 reads CASSLRRTGSTDTQYF. DNA for the CDR3: TGTGCCAGCAGCTTGAGGCGGACAGGTAGCACAGATACGCAGTATTTT.

The chain is built from TRBV7-9 and TRBJ1-2; 8 bases agree with TRBD1. Germline lookup yields CDR1 SEHNR and CDR2 FQNEAQ (reference sequence). The CDR3 runs 15 residues. Trimming took 4 bases from V and 2 from J; bases not matched to a gene: 6. The CDR3 loop reads CASSYDRGQNYGYTF. The CDR3, as DNA: TGTGCCAGCAGCTACGACAGGGGTCAGAACTATGGCTACACCTTC.

This chain links TRBV5-1 with TRBJ2-3; D gene uncertain. The CDR3 covers 16 residues. CDR1 is SGHRS, CDR2 YFSETQ, per germline. Trimming removed 0 bases at V and 0 bases at J, with 11 bases between. DNA for the CDR3: TGCGCCAGCAGCTTGGACGCAGGATCTAGCACAGATACGCAGTATTTT. Its protein is CASSLDAGSSTDTQYF.

The chain recombines TRBV28 with TRBJ1-2; D call uncertain. Trimming stripped 6 bases from V and 4 bases from J, with 15 bases between. The germline CDR1 and CDR2 sequences are MDHEN and SYDVKM. The CDR3 runs to 14 residues. The CDR3 DNA sequence: TGTGCCAGCAGCGACGCGGGGTTAGGCTATGGCTACACCTTC. This translates into CASSDAGLGYGYTF.

This sequence joins TRBV30 and TRBJ1-1, with D possibly being TRBD1 (5 bases). Between the trimmed V and J ends, which lost 4 bases and 5 bases, there was a span of 17 bases. CDR3 length: 14 amino acids. Germline V gene sequence: CDR1 GTSNPN, CDR2 SVGIG (reference sequence). In nucleotides, the CDR3 is TGTGCCTGGACCCTCACCTCCGGGGGTACTGAAGCTTTCTTT. Protein product: CAWTLTSGGTEAFF.

This chain joins TRBV6-6 and TRBJ1-5; 8 bases line up with TRBD1. CDR3 length: 14 amino acids. Trimming at V came to 4 bases and at J to 3 bases, leaving 2 bases not matched to a gene. Germline CDR1 and CDR2: MNHNY and SVGAGI (reference sequence). The CDR3 protein is CASSWTGINQPQHF. For the CDR3, the DNA is TGTGCCAGCAGTTGGACAGGGATCAATCAGCCCCAGCATTTT.

This clone appeared once. The rearrangement uses TRBV5-8 and TRBJ1-4; 8 positions match TRBD1. Germline CDR1 SGHTS, CDR2 YDEGEE. The CDR3 loop spans 14 amino acids. The J segment lost 5 bases and the V segment lost 5 bases, leaving 5 bases of the junction unmatched. CDR3 residues: CASRLTGVNEKLFF. The CDR3 coding sequence is TGTGCCAGCAGATTGACAGGGGTAAATGAAAAACTGTTTTTT. The full variable domain, its missing parts supplied by reference TRBV5-8 and TRBJ1-4, is EAGVTQSPTHLIKTRGQQATLRCSPISGHTSVYWYQQALGLGLQFLLWYDEGEERNRGNFPPRFSGRQFPNYSSELNVNALELEDSALYLCASRLTGVNEKLFFGSGTQLSVL.

The CDR3 sequence is CSASSLSSYNEQFF. CDR3 bases: TGCAGTGCTAGTAGCCTCAGCTCCTACAATGAGCAGTTCTTC. This chain joins TRBV20-1 and TRBJ2-1; the D is unclear. The V end was cut by 3 bases, the J end by 0 bases, with 9 bases between. The CDR3 has 14 amino acids. CDR1 and CDR2 from the germline V gene are DFQATT and SNEGSKA (reference sequence).

The chain combines TRBV5-6 with TRBJ2-2; the D gene is possibly TRBD1 (5 bases). Germline V gene data show CDR1 as SGHDT and CDR2 as YYEEEE. This CDR3 spans 16 amino acids. Trimming shortened V by 0 bases and J by 2 bases, and 11 bases separated the two germline ends. The CDR3 loop is CASSLARGFNTGELFF. CDR3 sequence (DNA): TGTGCCAGCAGCTTGGCAAGGGGTTTTAACACCGGGGAGCTGTTTTTT.

The chain links TRBV5-1 to TRBJ2-2; 7 bases agree with TRBD2. After removal of 4 bases from V and 5 bases from J, the junction contained 20 bases not matched to a gene. This CDR3 contains 19 residues. Germline-derived CDR1 and CDR2 are SGHRS and YFSETQ. The CDR3 protein is CASSVRLERGLPGTGELFF. For the CDR3, the DNA is TGCGCCAGCAGCGTGAGACTAGAGCGGGGCTTGCCTGGGACCGGGGAGCTGTTTTTT.

This clone has a single count. The genes are TRBV28 and TRBJ1-6; maybe TRBD1 (5 bases). From germline, CDR1 is MDHEN and CDR2 SYDVKM. The CDR3 runs to 14 residues. V was cut by 4 bases and J by 6 bases, with 10 bases left in between. This chain's CDR3 is CASSSGGINSPLHF. The CDR3 region has the DNA TGTGCCAGCAGTTCGGGGGGAATTAATTCACCCCTCCACTTT.

The gene calls are TRBV12-3 or TRBV12-4 and TRBJ1-1, with D unresolved. V dropped 7 bases and J dropped 5 bases, with 11 bases sitting between them. This CDR3 has 12 residues. The CDR3 sequence is CASNGRGTEAFF. CDR3 sequence (DNA): TGTGCCAGCAACGGGAGAGGGACTGAAGCTTTCTTT.

The V gene is TRBV6-1, the J gene TRBJ2-1, with a possible D match to TRBD2 (6 bases). Trimming cost V 4 bases and J 3 bases, with 16 bases left between them. Germline CDR1 is MNHNS and CDR2 is SASEGT. This CDR3 has 16 residues. The DNA for the CDR3 is TGTGCCAGCAGTGTAGGGACTCATCCTAACTACAATGAGCAGTTCTTC. This sequence encodes CASSVGTHPNYNEQFF.

The genes are TRBV18 and TRBJ2-7; a possible D gene is TRBD1 (5 bases). The CDR3 runs to 13 residues. CDR1 KGHSH and CDR2 LQKENI come from the germline V gene. Trimming took 6 bases from V and 5 from J, leaving 14 bases between them. CDR3 in DNA: TGTGCCAGCTCTAATAAACAGGAAAACGAGCAGTACTTC. It encodes CASSNKQENEQYF.

This clone was counted a single time. This chain's CDR3 is CASLKVRGTDTQYF. For the CDR3, the DNA is TGTGCCAGCCTCAAGGTCCGGGGCACAGATACGCAGTATTTT. The chain has TRBV6-5 and TRBJ2-3, with D uncertain. Germline CDR1 and CDR2: MNHEY and SVGAGI. The CDR3 has 14 amino acids. V dropped 8 bases and J dropped 1 base, with 13 bases sitting between them.

This clone was recorded once. V is TRBV19 and J is TRBJ2-7; no clear D. Germline V gene data show CDR1 as LNHDA and CDR2 as SQIVND (reference sequence). The CDR3 runs to 14 residues. V was clipped by 4 bases and J by 2 bases, with 12 bases between them. CDR3 protein: CASSTPNPPYEQYF. CDR3 DNA: TGTGCCAGTAGTACCCCCAACCCACCCTACGAGCAGTACTTC.

The chain links TRBV27 to TRBJ2-1; D unclear. There are 13 residues in the CDR3. Trimming took off 7 bases at V and 7 bases at J, with 14 bases between the two ends. From germline, CDR1 is MNHEY and CDR2 SMNVEV (reference sequence). The CDR3 DNA follows: TGTGCCAGCACGGTTCCCGGGCGGAATGAGCAGTTCTTC. It encodes CASTVPGRNEQFF.

This clone was detected only a few times. The gene calls are TRBV5-4 and TRBJ2-2, with D possibly called TRBD1 or TRBD2 (5 bases each). CDR1 is SGHNT and CDR2 is YYREEE in the germline V gene (reference sequence). V was cut by 3 bases and J by 1 base, with 13 bases left in between. The CDR3 contains 16 residues. For the CDR3, the DNA is TGTGCCAGCAGCTCCCGGGACCACAGGAACACCGGGGAGCTGTTTTTT. It translates to CASSSRDHRNTGELFF. Based on the CDR3 plus reference TRBV5-4 and TRBJ2-2, the full variable domain is ETGVTQSPTHLIKTRGQQVTLRCSSQSGHNTVSWYQQALGQGPQFIFQYYREEENGRGNFPPRFSGLQFPNYSSELNVNALELDDSALYLCASSSRDHRNTGELFFGEGSRLTVL.

As for this clone: The sample carries other DNA sequences with the same CDR3. This chain uses TRBV29-1 with TRBJ2-3; 10 bases agree with TRBD1. The CDR3 is made up of 14 amino acids. With V trimmed by 4 bases and J by 1 base, 2 bases remained unmatched. Germline CDR1 reads SQVTM; CDR2 reads ANQGSEA. The CDR3 nucleotides read TGCAGCGTTGTGACAGGGGGCCGCACAGATACGCAGTATTTT. It specifies CSVVTGGRTDTQYF.

The CDR3 sequence: CASSTSGGPRNTGELFF. CDR3 in DNA: TGTGCCAGTAGTACTAGCGGGGGGCCTCGGAACACCGGGGAGCTGTTTTTT. This chain uses TRBV19 with TRBJ2-2; 11 bases are a match to TRBD2. After removal of 4 bases from V and 1 base from J, the junction contained 5 bases not matched to a gene. There are 17 residues in the CDR3. Germline loops: CDR1 LNHDA, CDR2 SQIVND (reference sequence).

V gene TRBV5-1 combines with J gene TRBJ1-1; D gene unclear. The germline V gene has CDR1 SGHRS and CDR2 YFSETQ. V shed 5 bases and J shed 1 base, with 9 bases lying between them. The CDR3 sequence is 13 residues long. The CDR3 DNA sequence: TGCGCCAGCAGGAAGGGAGCGAACACTGAAGCTTTCTTT. It specifies CASRKGANTEAFF.

This CDR3 reads CASSVGTASYEQYF. The CDR3 DNA reads as TGTGCCAGCAGCGTAGGTACAGCTTCCTACGAGCAGTACTTC. The chain uses TRBV9 and TRBJ2-7; D gene ambiguous. The ends were cut back, 0 bases at V and 1 base at J, with 8 bases in the middle. CDR3 length: 14 amino acids. The germline gives CDR1 SGDLS, CDR2 YYNGEE.

The chain uses TRBV6-5 and TRBJ1-1, with a weak D call TRBD1 (6 bases). In germline, CDR1 is MNHEY, CDR2 SVGAGI. This CDR3 is 13 amino acids long. V dropped 0 bases and J dropped 10 bases, with 12 bases sitting between them. CDR3 sequence: CASSYSGGALAFF. As DNA, the CDR3 is TGTGCCAGCAGTTACTCAGGGGGGGCTCTAGCTTTCTTT.

The CDR3, as DNA: TGCGCCAGCAGCCCCACACAAGCCGTAGCGGGGGGGCAAAGCCCCTACGAGCAGTACTTC. This encodes CASSPTQAVAGGQSPYEQYF. The chain recombines TRBV4-1 with TRBJ2-7; 11 nucleotides agree with TRBD2. CDR1 is MGHRA, CDR2 YSYEKL, per germline. This CDR3 has 20 residues. The junction had 19 bases not matched to a gene; V was cut back by 4 bases and J by 2 bases.

Only one count was recorded for this clone. This chain links TRBV3-1 (or the pseudogene TRBV3-2) with TRBJ2-5, with 14 bases identical to TRBD2. V lost 5 bases to trimming and J lost 7 bases; unmatched junction nucleotides: 0. The germline V gene has CDR1 LGHDT and CDR2 YNNKEL (reference sequence). The CDR3 is made up of 13 amino acids. CDR3 loop: CASSGLAGGTQYF. DNA of the CDR3: TGTGCCAGCAGCGGACTAGCGGGAGGGACCCAGTACTTC.

This rearrangement joins TRBV5-6 to TRBJ1-2, with TRBD1 matching 7 bases. Trimming took 3 bases from V and 8 from J; bases not matched to a gene: 4. The V gene's germline CDR1 is SGHDT and CDR2 YYEEEE. The CDR3 is 12 residues long. For the CDR3, the DNA is TGTGCCAGCAGCTGGCCGGACAGGGGCTACACCTTC. It yields the protein CASSWPDRGYTF.

A single count supports this clone. This chain connects TRBV15 to TRBJ1-1, with D hard to call. The germline V gene has CDR1 LNHNV and CDR2 YYDKDF (reference sequence). Trimming left V 0 bases short and J 11 bases short, with 7 bases between. This CDR3 has 11 amino acids. CDR3 region: CATSREGYAFF. DNA for the CDR3: TGTGCCACCAGCAGAGAAGGTTACGCTTTCTTT.